The 31 T cell receptor beta chains below all came from one sample that was sequenced in a study of T cells in Graves' hyperthyroidism and ophthalmopathy. From RNA transcripts, TCR beta CDR3 regions were amplified. First-round RT-PCR with HTBI primers amplified the TCR CDR3 region. MiXCR was run by TCRdb on the multiplex PCR reads, yielding one entry per CDR3 protein. This sample has around 340,000 distinct CDR3 sequences, with 11% to 15% found just once. The specimen sequenced was blood. These receptors originate from a woman in her 30s with Graves' hyperthyroidism.

The chain uses TRBV30 and TRBJ2-3; TRBD2 matches at 14 bases. This CDR3 region has 20 residues. The V gene end was trimmed by 1 base and the J gene end by 2 bases; junction bases not matched to a gene: 14. Germline-derived CDR1 and CDR2 are GTSNPN and SVGIG (reference sequence). The CDR3 region is CAWSGGGLAGERDYTDTQYF. In nucleotides, the CDR3 is TGTGCCTGGAGTGGGGGGGGACTAGCGGGAGAGAGAGACTACACAGATACGCAGTATTTT.

The rearrangement links TRBV4-3 to TRBJ2-7, with D uncertain. The CDR3 consists of 16 residues. Germline assignment: CDR1 LGHNA and CDR2 YSLEER. V gave up 5 bases and J gave up 3 bases, with 20 bases separating them. CDR3 bases: TGCGCCAGCAGCGCCCAGTACTCCCGGGCGGACTACGAGCAGTACTTC. Translating gives CASSAQYSRADYEQYF.

The rearrangement links TRBV15 to TRBJ1-4; 8 positions match TRBD1. This CDR3 has 15 amino acids. CDR1 is LNHNV, CDR2 YYDKDF, per germline (reference sequence). V gave up 0 bases and J gave up 7 bases; unmatched junction bases: 4. CDR3 bases: TGTGCCACCAGCAGAGATAACAGGGGGGCTGAAAAACTGTTTTTT. Residues: CATSRDNRGAEKLFF.

The sample holds many counts of this clonotype. The V and J genes are TRBV11-2 and TRBJ1-4, with 7 positions matching TRBD1. This CDR3 is built from 15 residues. V dropped 3 bases and J dropped 3; count of bases not matched to a gene: 4. Germline lookup yields CDR1 SGHAT and CDR2 FQNNGV. CDR3 sequence: CASSFTGTANEKLFF. The DNA of the CDR3 is TGTGCCAGCAGCTTTACAGGGACAGCTAATGAAAAACTGTTTTTT.

In this sample, this clonotype turned up a few times. This rearrangement joins TRBV28 to TRBJ2-1; D is tentatively TRBD1 or TRBD2 (6 bases each). V was pared by 7 bases and J by 4 bases, with 14 bases between. The CDR3 length is 14 residues. Per the germline V gene, CDR1 is MDHEN and CDR2 is SYDVKM. The CDR3 region has the DNA TGTGCCAGCAAGGGGGGAGACCTTTACAATGAGCAGTTCTTC. Its translation: CASKGGDLYNEQFF.

Concerning this clonotype: The junction and the germline gene differ at one end; a read error may be behind it. The chain has TRBV20-1 and TRBJ2-2; no definite D call. The germline gives CDR1 DFQATT, CDR2 SNEGSKA (reference sequence). This CDR3 is 14 amino acids long. For the CDR3, the DNA is TGCAGTGCGAGAGAGAGTTGGGGTATTGAGGAGCTGTTTTTT. Protein: CSARESWGIEELFF.

This clonotype has a count of ten or more. The rearrangement joins TRBV24-1 to TRBJ1-5; D gene unclear. This CDR3 spans 12 amino acids. Per germline, CDR1 KGHDR and CDR2 SFDVKD. V was pared by 4 bases and J by 5 bases, with 5 bases between. The CDR3 DNA is TGTGCCACCAGTGACCAAGATCAGCCCCAGCATTTT. Translated: CATSDQDQPQHF.

In this sample, this clonotype turned up a few times. The V call is TRBV6-1, the J call TRBJ2-3; D is undetermined. Germline CDR1 is MNHNS and CDR2 is SASEGT. The V end was cut by 5 bases, the J end by 6 bases, with 15 bases between. The CDR3 spans 14 residues. The CDR3: CASSFGPPLDTQYF. The CDR3 bases are TGTGCCAGCAGTTTCGGACCTCCCCTGGATACGCAGTATTTT.

This clonotype was counted ten times or more. The chain carries TRBV24-1 and TRBJ2-1, with a possible D match to TRBD2 (6 bases). The germline V gene has CDR1 KGHDR and CDR2 SFDVKD. V dropped 3 bases and J dropped 5 bases, with 16 bases sitting between them. CDR3 size: 16 residues. The CDR3 sequence: CATSDGTGYLHNEQFF. The CDR3 region has the DNA TGTGCCACCAGTGATGGGACTGGATATTTACACAATGAGCAGTTCTTC.

This clonotype was seen at least ten times. The gene calls are TRBV18 and TRBJ2-5; no firm D call. Germline assignment: CDR1 KGHSH and CDR2 LQKENI. The CDR3 is 12 amino acids. Deletions cut 3 bases from V and 5 bases from J, with 7 bases between. In nucleotides, the CDR3 is TGTGCCAGCTCACCGGGAAGGGAGACCCAGTACTTC. Protein product: CASSPGRETQYF.

This clonotype was found many times. The chain links TRBV6-6 to TRBJ1-5; TRBD1 agrees at 7 bases. After removal of 0 bases from V and 10 bases from J, the junction contained 6 bases not matched to a gene. Germline V gives CDR1 MNHNY, CDR2 SVGAGI (reference sequence). The CDR3 totals 14 residues. DNA for the CDR3: TGTGCCAGCAGTTACTCCCAGGGGGTAAGCCCCCAGCATTTT. Translation: CASSYSQGVSPQHF.

In its sample, this clonotype was seen once. This likely comes from a read error, as the CDR3 has no conserved phenylalanine or tryptophan at its end. V usage is TRBV12-3 or TRBV12-4 and J usage is TRBJ2-5; tentative D call: TRBD2 (5 bases). The CDR3 extends over 12 amino acids. The germline V and J ends were trimmed by 3 bases and 5 bases, with 7 bases remaining between them. CDR3 loop: CASSFGVETQYL. CDR3 bases: TGTGCCAGCAGTTTCGGGGTGGAGACCCAGTACCTC.

The table lists this clonotype with many counts. The CDR3 DNA reads as TGTGCCAGTCGTGGCGGAACGAACACCGGGGAGCTGTTTTTT. It encodes CASRGGTNTGELFF. This sequence joins TRBV6-1 and TRBJ2-2, with D unresolved. V gave up 9 bases and J gave up 0 bases, with 11 bases separating them. CDR1 and CDR2 (germline): MNHNS, SASEGT. The CDR3 is 14 residues long.

In this sample, this clonotype turned up once. This rearrangement joins TRBV20-1 to TRBJ1-3, with D possibly TRBD1 on 6 matching bases. CDR1 is DFQATT, CDR2 SNEGSKA, per germline (reference sequence). Between the trimmed V and J ends, which lost 1 base and 0 bases, there was a span of 13 bases. The CDR3 runs to 16 residues. The CDR3 coding sequence is TGCAGTGCTAGAGTCGGGGGCACCCTCTCTGGAAACACCATATATTTT. This codes for CSARVGGTLSGNTIYF.

The CDR3, as DNA: TGTGCCAGCAGCGTGACCGGGACAGGAGTCTACGAGCAGTACTTC. This gives the protein CASSVTGTGVYEQYF. The chain combines TRBV7-9 with TRBJ2-7, with 8 bases lining up with TRBD1. Trimming cost V 5 bases and J 3 bases; bases outside gene matches: 9. CDR3 size: 15 residues. From germline, CDR1 is SEHNR and CDR2 FQNEAQ (reference sequence).

V gene TRBV29-1 combines with J gene TRBJ1-1, with D perhaps matching TRBD1 (5 bases). This CDR3 comprises 13 residues. Germline loops: CDR1 SQVTM, CDR2 ANQGSEA. Between the trimmed V and J ends, which lost 8 bases and 2 bases, there was a span of 15 bases. CDR3 in amino acids: CSYSRGYNTEAFF. The CDR3 DNA reads as TGCAGCTACTCCCGGGGGTATAACACTGAAGCTTTCTTT. The whole variable domain, filled in from reference TRBV29-1 and TRBJ1-1, reads SAVISQKPSRDICQRGTSLTIQCQVDSQVTMMFWYRQQPGQSLTLIATANQGSEATYESGFVIDKFPISRPNLTFSTLTVSNMSPEDSSIYLCSYSRGYNTEAFFGQGTRLTVV.

This clonotype was found many times. J is TRBJ2-7 and V is TRBV11-2; D call uncertain. Trimming removed 1 base at V and 4 bases at J, with 14 bases between. The length of the CDR3 is 15 residues. CDR1 is SGHAT and CDR2 is FQNNGV in the germline V gene. The CDR3 sequence is CASSLGSPSPYEQYF. CDR3 sequence (DNA): TGTGCCAGCAGCTTAGGAAGCCCCTCTCCTTACGAGCAGTACTTC.

This clonotype was seen repeatedly, ten times or more. The chain combines TRBV28 with TRBJ2-3; 9 bases align to TRBD2. V lost 7 bases and J lost 2; bases outside the gene matches: 7. Germline loops: CDR1 MDHEN, CDR2 SYDVKM. This CDR3 contains 15 residues. The DNA of the CDR3 is TGTGCCAGCAAACCTAGCGGGATGAACACAGATACGCAGTATTTT. Amino acids: CASKPSGMNTDTQYF.

The table lists this clonotype with many counts. V usage is TRBV13 and J usage is TRBJ2-2, with TRBD1 identical over 7 bases. The CDR3 has 14 residues. Germline-derived CDR1 and CDR2 are PRHDT and FYEKMQ (reference sequence). V was pared by 4 bases and J by 4 bases, with 3 bases of the junction left unmatched. The CDR3: CASSWRQGTGELFF. CDR3 sequence (DNA): TGTGCCAGCAGCTGGAGACAGGGCACCGGGGAGCTGTTTTTT. Supplemented by reference TRBV13 and TRBJ2-2, the full variable domain reads AAGVIQSPRHLIKEKRETATLKCYPIPRHDTVYWYQQGPGQDPQFLISFYEKMQSDKGSIPDRFSAQQFSDYHSELNMSSLELGDSALYFCASSWRQGTGELFFGEGSRLTVL.

In this sample, this clonotype turned up many times. This chain joins TRBV28 and TRBJ2-6; D not resolved. CDR1 MDHEN and CDR2 SYDVKM come from the germline V gene. The length of the CDR3 is 13 residues. Trimming stripped 6 bases from V and 3 bases from J, with 6 bases between. CDR3 sequence: CASRNFGANVLTF. CDR3 bases: TGTGCCAGCAGGAATTTTGGGGCCAACGTCCTGACTTTC.

This clonotype was detected many times. The chain links TRBV10-3 to TRBJ2-2; 9 nucleotides agree with TRBD1. The CDR3 is 15 amino acids. V gave up 6 bases and J gave up 5 bases; unmatched junction bases: 7. CDR1 and CDR2 from the germline V gene are ENHRY and SYGVKD. The CDR3 DNA sequence: TGTGCCATCAGACCTGACAGGGGGAATACCGGGGAGCTGTTTTTT. Translation: CAIRPDRGNTGELFF.

This clonotype came up many times. CDR3 amino acids: CSAEGELTDTQYF. The DNA of the CDR3 is TGCAGTGCCGAGGGGGAACTCACAGATACGCAGTATTTT. The chain is built from TRBV20-1 and TRBJ2-3; tentatively, D is TRBD1 (6 bases). The germline V and J ends were trimmed by 6 bases and 2 bases, with 12 bases remaining between them. The CDR3 spans 13 residues. CDR1 and CDR2 from the germline V gene are DFQATT and SNEGSKA (reference sequence).

This clonotype was seen many times. The chain joins TRBV29-1 to TRBJ2-5; D tentatively fits TRBD1 or TRBD2 (5 bases each). CDR3 size: 14 residues. The germline CDR1 and CDR2 sequences are SQVTM and ANQGSEA. V lost 1 base and J lost 3, with 12 bases in between. CDR3 nucleotides: TGCAGCGTTGAAGGTTGGGGGTTCGAAGAGACCCAGTACTTC. It translates to CSVEGWGFEETQYF.

This clonotype was found a few times. The V call is TRBV9, the J call TRBJ2-1; 9 bases match TRBD2. CDR1 and CDR2 from the germline V gene are SGDLS and YYNGEE. Trimming cost V 4 bases and J 1 base; bases outside gene matches: 3. The CDR3 has 15 residues. The CDR3 region is CASSIGLASYNEQFF. As DNA, the CDR3 is TGTGCCAGCAGCATCGGACTAGCGTCCTACAATGAGCAGTTCTTC. The complete variable domain, with remaining parts taken from reference TRBV9 and TRBJ2-1, reads DSGVTQTPKHLITATGQRVTLRCSPRSGDLSVYWYQQSLDQGLQFLIQYYNGEERAKGNILERFSAQQFPDLHSELNLSSLELGDSALYFCASSIGLASYNEQFFGPGTRLTVL.

The rearrangement joins TRBV19 to TRBJ2-1; 9 positions agree with TRBD2. Losses at the gene ends were 10 bases for V and 1 base for J; bases not matched to a gene: 5. The germline CDR1 and CDR2 sequences are LNHDA and SQIVND (reference sequence). The CDR3 spans 14 residues. In DNA, the CDR3 is TGTGCCATCAGTGCGGGAGGGTCCTACAATGAGCAGTTCTTC. Its protein is CAISAGGSYNEQFF.

The V gene is TRBV9, the J gene TRBJ1-1; D not certain. The CDR3 loop spans 14 amino acids. Germline lookup yields CDR1 SGDLS and CDR2 YYNGEE. The V end lost 0 bases, the J end lost 0 bases, and 6 bases lay between the germline ends. The CDR3 spells CASSVEGLNTEAFF. The CDR3 DNA is TGTGCCAGCAGCGTAGAGGGTTTGAACACTGAAGCTTTCTTT.

J is TRBJ2-7 and V is TRBV7-2; 8 nucleotides agree with TRBD2. The CDR3 loop spans 13 amino acids. The J segment lost 3 bases and the V segment lost 7 bases, leaving 5 bases of the junction unmatched. Germline CDR1 SGHTA, CDR2 FQGNSA. The CDR3 region has the DNA TGTGCCAGCAAAGGCGGGGGGAGCTACGAGCAGTACTTC. Protein: CASKGGGSYEQYF.

With regard to this clonotype: No conserved phenylalanine or tryptophan is present at the end of the CDR3, so a read error is the likely explanation. This chain uses TRBV28 with TRBJ2-2; possibly TRBD1 for D (5 bases). V was cut by 2 bases and J by 1 base, with 8 bases left in between. The CDR3 is 15 amino acids. Germline CDR1 reads MDHEN; CDR2 reads SYDVKM. The CDR3 bases are TGTGCCAGCAGTTTACGACAGCTGAACACCGGGGAGCTGTTTTCT. Protein: CASSLRQLNTGELFS.

The V call is TRBV18, the J call TRBJ2-4; TRBD1 matches at 10 bases. With 6 bases clipped from V and 4 bases from J, the junction kept 9 bases outside the gene matches. The CDR3 runs 16 residues. The V gene's germline CDR1 is KGHSH and CDR2 LQKENI. The CDR3 nucleotides read TGTGCCAGCTCCCCCCGGGACAGGGGCGGGAAAAACATTCAGTACTTC. This encodes CASSPRDRGGKNIQYF. The full variable domain, with the rest looked up from reference TRBV18 and TRBJ2-4, is NAGVMQNPRHLVRRRGQEARLRCSPMKGHSHVYWYRQLPEEGLKFMVYLQKENIIDESGMPKERFSAEFPKEGPSILRIQQVVRGDSAAYFCASSPRDRGGKNIQYFGAGTRLSVL.

This clonotype was observed at least ten times. The CDR3, as DNA: TGCGCCAGCACACCCGGGACTAGCGGGAGGAGGGGGCTCGAGCAGTACTTC. Its translation is CASTPGTSGRRGLEQYF. The chain recombines TRBV10-2 with TRBJ2-7; 15 nucleotides line up with TRBD2. Germline V gene sequence: CDR1 WSHSY, CDR2 SAAADI. This CDR3 region has 17 residues. Trimming removed 7 bases from V and 6 bases from J; junction bases left unmatched: 13.

In its sample, this clonotype was seen many times. CDR3 sequence: CASSFGRESPTNEKLFF. The CDR3 DNA follows: TGTGCCAGCAGTTTCGGGAGGGAGTCGCCAACTAATGAAAAACTGTTTTTT. The chain employs TRBV12-3 or TRBV12-4 and TRBJ1-4, with D hard to call. The CDR3 totals 17 residues. Trimming removed 3 bases from V and 0 bases from J, with 14 bases in between.